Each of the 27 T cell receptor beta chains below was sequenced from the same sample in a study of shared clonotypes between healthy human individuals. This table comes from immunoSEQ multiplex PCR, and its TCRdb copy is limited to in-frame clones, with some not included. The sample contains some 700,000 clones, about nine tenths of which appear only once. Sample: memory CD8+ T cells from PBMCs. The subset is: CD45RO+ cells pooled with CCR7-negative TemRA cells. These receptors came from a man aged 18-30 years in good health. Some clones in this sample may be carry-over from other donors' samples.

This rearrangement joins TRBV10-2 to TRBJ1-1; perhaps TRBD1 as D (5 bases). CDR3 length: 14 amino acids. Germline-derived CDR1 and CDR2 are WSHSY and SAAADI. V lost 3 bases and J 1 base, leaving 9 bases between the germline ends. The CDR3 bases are TGCGCCAGCAGTGAACAAACAGGGAACACTGAAGCTTTCTTT. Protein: CASSEQTGNTEAFF.

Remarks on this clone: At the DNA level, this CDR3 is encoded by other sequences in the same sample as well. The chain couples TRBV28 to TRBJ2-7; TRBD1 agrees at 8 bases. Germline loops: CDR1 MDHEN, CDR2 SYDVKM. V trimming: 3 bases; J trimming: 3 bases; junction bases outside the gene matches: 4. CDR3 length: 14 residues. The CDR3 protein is CASSFAGGGYEQYF. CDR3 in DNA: TGTGCCAGCAGTTTTGCAGGGGGCGGCTACGAGCAGTACTTC. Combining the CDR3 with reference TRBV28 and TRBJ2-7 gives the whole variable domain DVKVTQSSRYLVKRTGEKVFLECVQDMDHENMFWYRQDPGLGLRLIYFSYDVKMKEKGDIPEGYSVSREKKERFSLILESASTNQTSMYLCASSFAGGGYEQYFGPGTRLTVT.

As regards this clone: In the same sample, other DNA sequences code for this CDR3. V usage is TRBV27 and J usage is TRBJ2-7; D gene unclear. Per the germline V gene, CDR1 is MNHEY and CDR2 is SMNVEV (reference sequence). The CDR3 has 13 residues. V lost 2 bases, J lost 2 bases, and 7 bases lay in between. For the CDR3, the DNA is TGTGCCAGCAGTTTAGACGGGCCCTACGAGCAGTACTTC. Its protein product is CASSLDGPYEQYF.

The CDR3 loop reads CASTTGQGTHEQYF. DNA of the CDR3: TGTGCCAGCACCACGGGACAGGGGACCCACGAGCAGTACTTC. This rearrangement joins TRBV5-6 to TRBJ2-7; 10 bases agree with TRBD1. The CDR3 spans 14 residues. Germline V gene data show CDR1 as SGHDT and CDR2 as YYEEEE. V trimming: 6 bases; J trimming: 5 bases; junction bases outside the gene matches: 8.

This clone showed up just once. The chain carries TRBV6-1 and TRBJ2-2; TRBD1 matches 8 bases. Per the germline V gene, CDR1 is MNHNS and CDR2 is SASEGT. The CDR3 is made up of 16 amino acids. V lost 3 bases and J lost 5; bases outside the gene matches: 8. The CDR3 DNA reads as TGTGCCAGCAGTGACCGGACAGGGTTGCGAACCGGGGAGCTGTTTTTT. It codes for CASSDRTGLRTGELFF.

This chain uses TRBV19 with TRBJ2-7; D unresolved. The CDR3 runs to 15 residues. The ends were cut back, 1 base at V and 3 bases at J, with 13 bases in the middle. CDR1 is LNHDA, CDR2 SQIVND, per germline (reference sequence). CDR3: CASSIAWTEYYEQYF. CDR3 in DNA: TGTGCCAGTAGTATAGCTTGGACGGAGTACTACGAGCAGTACTTC.

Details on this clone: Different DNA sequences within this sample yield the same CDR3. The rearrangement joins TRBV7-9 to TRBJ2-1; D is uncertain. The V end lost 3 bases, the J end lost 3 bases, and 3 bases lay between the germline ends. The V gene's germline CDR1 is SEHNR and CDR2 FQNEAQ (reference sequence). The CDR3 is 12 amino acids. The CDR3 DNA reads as TGTGCCAGCAGCTTGGGCTACAATGAGCAGTTCTTC. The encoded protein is CASSLGYNEQFF. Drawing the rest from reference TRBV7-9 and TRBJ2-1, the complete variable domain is DTGVSQNPRHKITKRGQNVTFRCDPISEHNRLYWYRQTLGQGPEFLTYFQNEAQLEKSRLLSDRFSAERPKGSFSTLEIQRTEQGDSAMYLCASSLGYNEQFFGPGTRLTVL.

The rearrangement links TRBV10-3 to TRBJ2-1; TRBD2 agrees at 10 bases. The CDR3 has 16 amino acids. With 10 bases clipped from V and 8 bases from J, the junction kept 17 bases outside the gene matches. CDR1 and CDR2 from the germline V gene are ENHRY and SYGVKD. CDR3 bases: TGTGCCACCCTTCCCGTGCTAGCGGGAGAAAGGGATGAGCAGTTCTTC. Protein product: CATLPVLAGERDEQFF.

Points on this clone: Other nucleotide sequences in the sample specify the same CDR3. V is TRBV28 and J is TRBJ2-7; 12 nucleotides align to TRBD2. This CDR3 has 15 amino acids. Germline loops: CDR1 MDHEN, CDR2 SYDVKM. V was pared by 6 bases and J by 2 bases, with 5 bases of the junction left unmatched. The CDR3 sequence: CASSLGLAGPYEQYF. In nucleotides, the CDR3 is TGTGCCAGCAGCTTAGGACTAGCGGGACCCTACGAGCAGTACTTC.

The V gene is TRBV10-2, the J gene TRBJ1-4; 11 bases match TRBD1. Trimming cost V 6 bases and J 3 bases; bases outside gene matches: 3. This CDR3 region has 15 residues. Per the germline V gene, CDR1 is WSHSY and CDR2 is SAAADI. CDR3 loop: CASRADRGPNEKLFF. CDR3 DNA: TGCGCCAGCAGAGCGGACAGGGGGCCTAATGAAAAACTGTTTTTT.

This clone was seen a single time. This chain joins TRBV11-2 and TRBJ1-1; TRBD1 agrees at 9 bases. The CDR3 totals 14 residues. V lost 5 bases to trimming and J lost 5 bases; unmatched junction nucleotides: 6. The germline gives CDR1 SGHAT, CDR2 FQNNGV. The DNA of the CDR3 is TGTGCCAGCAGCCCGACAGGGGGGTGGACTGAAGCTTTCTTT. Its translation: CASSPTGGWTEAFF.

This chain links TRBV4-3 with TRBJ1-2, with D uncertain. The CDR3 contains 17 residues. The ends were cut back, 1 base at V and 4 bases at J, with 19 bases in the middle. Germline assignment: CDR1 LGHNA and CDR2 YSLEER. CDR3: CASSQVLTATSIYGYTF. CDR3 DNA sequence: TGCGCCAGCAGCCAAGTTTTAACTGCGACAAGCATCTATGGCTACACCTTC.

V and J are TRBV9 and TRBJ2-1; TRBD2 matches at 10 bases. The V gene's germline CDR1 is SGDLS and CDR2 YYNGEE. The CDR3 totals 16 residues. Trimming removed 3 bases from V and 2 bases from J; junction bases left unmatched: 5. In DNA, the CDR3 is TGTGCCAGCAGCGAACGAGCGGGAGGGACCTACAATGAGCAGTTCTTC. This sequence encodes CASSERAGGTYNEQFF.

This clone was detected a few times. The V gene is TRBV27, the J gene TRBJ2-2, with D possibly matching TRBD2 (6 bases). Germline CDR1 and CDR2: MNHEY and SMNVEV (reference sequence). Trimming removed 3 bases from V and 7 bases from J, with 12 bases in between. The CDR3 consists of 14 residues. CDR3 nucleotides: TGTGCCAGCAGTTTCGCGGGGTTGAACGGGGAGCTGTTTTTT. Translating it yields CASSFAGLNGELFF.

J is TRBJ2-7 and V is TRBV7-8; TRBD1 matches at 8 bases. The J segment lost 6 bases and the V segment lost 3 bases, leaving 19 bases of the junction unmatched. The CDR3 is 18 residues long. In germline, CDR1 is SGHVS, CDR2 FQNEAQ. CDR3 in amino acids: CASSFKIWRTGKFSEQYF. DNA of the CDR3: TGTGCCAGCAGCTTTAAAATTTGGAGGACAGGGAAGTTCTCCGAGCAGTACTTC.

DNA of the CDR3: TGTGCCAGCAGTTTACAGGGGCTTATGAACACTGAAGCTTTCTTT. Translating it yields CASSLQGLMNTEAFF. This chain joins TRBV27 and TRBJ1-1, with a weak D call TRBD1 (6 bases). Germline values: CDR1 MNHEY, CDR2 SMNVEV (reference sequence). V lost 2 bases, J lost 0 bases, and 10 bases lay in between. This CDR3 is 15 amino acids long.

The CDR3 DNA reads as TGCAGCGTTGTGGTGACAGGGGGCCACGAGCAGTACTTC. It translates to CSVVVTGGHEQYF. The rearrangement links TRBV29-1 to TRBJ2-7; 10 bases align to TRBD1. Germline lookup yields CDR1 SQVTM and CDR2 ANQGSEA. V shed 4 bases, J shed 5 bases, and the junction held 5 bases outside the gene matches. The CDR3 is made up of 13 amino acids.

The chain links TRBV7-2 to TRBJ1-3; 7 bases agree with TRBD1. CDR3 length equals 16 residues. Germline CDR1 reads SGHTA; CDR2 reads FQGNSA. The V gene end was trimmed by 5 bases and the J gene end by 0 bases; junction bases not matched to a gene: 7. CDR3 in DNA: TGTGCCAGCAGCCAACTACAGGGGAGCTCTGGAAACACCATATATTTT. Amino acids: CASSQLQGSSGNTIYF.

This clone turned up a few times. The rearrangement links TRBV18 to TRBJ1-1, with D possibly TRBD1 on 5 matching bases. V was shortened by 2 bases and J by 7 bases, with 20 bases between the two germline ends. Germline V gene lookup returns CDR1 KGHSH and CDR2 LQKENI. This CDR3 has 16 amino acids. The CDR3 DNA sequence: TGTGCCAGCTCACCAGGACAAGGCCCAGATTATGGTGAAGCTTTCTTT. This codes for CASSPGQGPDYGEAFF.

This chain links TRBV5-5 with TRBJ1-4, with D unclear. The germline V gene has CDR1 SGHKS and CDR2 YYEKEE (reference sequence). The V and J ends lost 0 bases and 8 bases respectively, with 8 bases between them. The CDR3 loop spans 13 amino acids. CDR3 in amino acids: CASSLEFREKLFF. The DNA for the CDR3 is TGTGCCAGCAGCTTGGAGTTTCGCGAAAAACTGTTTTTT.

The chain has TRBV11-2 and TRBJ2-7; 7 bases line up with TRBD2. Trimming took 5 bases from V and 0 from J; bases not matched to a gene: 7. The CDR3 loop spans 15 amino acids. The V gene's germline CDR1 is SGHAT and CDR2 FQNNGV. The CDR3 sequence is CASSKDREDSYEQYF. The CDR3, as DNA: TGTGCCAGCAGCAAAGATCGGGAGGACTCCTACGAGCAGTACTTC.

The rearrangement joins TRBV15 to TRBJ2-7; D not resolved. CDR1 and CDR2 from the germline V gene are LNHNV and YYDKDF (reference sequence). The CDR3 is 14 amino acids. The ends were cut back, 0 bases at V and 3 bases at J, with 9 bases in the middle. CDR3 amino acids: CATSRDWTNYEQYF. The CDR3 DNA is TGTGCCACCAGCAGAGATTGGACCAACTACGAGCAGTACTTC.

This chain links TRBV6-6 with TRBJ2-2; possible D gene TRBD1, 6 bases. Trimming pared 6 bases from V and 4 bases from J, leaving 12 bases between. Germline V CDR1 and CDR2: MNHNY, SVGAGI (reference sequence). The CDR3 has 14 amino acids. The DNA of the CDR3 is TGTGCCAGCAGCTATACAGGGAGCACCGGGGAGCTGTTTTTT. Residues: CASSYTGSTGELFF.

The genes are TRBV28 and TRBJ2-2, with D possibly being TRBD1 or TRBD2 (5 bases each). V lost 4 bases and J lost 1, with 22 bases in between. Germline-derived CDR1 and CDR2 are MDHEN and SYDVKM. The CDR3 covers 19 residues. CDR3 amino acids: CASSSQGRFLDRNTGELFF. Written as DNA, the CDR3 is TGTGCCAGCAGTTCCCAGGGACGGTTTTTAGACCGGAACACCGGGGAGCTGTTTTTT.

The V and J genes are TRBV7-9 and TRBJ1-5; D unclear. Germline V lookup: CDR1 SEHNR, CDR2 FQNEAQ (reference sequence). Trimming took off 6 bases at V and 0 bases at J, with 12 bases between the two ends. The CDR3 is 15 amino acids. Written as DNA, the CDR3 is TGTGCCAGCAGTAGAGGCCCCTATAGCAATCAGCCCCAGCATTTT. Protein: CASSRGPYSNQPQHF.

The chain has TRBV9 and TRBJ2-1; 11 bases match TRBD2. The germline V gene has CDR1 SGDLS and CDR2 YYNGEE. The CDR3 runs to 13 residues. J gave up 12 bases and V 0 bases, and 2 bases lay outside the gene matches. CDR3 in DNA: TGTGCCAGCAGCGTAGCTAGCGGGAGGCGGCAGTTCTTC. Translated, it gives CASSVASGRRQFF.

CDR3 DNA sequence: TGTGCCAGCAGTCCCCGGGGACAGGGGGCCTACGAGCAGTACTTC. It encodes CASSPRGQGAYEQYF. The chain has TRBV25-1 and TRBJ2-7; 11 nucleotides line up with TRBD1. The germline V gene has CDR1 MGHDK and CDR2 SYGVNS. This CDR3 is built from 15 residues. J was trimmed by 2 bases and V by 5 bases; bases with no gene match: 5.